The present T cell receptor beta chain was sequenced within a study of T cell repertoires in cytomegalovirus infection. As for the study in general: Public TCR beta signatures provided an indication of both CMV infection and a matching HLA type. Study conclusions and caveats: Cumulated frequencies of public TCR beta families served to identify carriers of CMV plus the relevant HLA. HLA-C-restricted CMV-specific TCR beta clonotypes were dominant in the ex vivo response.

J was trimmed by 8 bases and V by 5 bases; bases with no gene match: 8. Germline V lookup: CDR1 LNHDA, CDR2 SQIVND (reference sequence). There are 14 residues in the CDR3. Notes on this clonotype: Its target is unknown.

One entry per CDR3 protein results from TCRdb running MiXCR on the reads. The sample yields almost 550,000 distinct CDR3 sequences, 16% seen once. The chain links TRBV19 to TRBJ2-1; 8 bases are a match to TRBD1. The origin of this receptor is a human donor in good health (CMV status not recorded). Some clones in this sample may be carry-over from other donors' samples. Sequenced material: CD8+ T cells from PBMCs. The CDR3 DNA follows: TGTGCCAGTAGTGTGGAGACAGGGGCCGATGAGCAGTTCTTC. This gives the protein CASSVETGADEQFF. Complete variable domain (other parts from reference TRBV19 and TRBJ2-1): DGGITQSPKYLFRKEGQNVTLSCEQNLNHDAMYWYRQDPGQGLRLIYYSQIVNDFQKGDIAEGYSVSREKKESFPLTVTSAQKNPTAFYLCASSVETGADEQFFGPGTRLTVL.